This TCR beta chain originates from a study of shared clonotypes between healthy human individuals. TCRdb keeps only in-frame clones here, not all; method: immunoSEQ multiplex PCR. The table shows more than 2 million clones, with 85% to 95% occurring only once. The germline V gene encodes CDR1 MGHRA and CDR2 YSYEKL. With 0 bases removed from V and 1 base from J, the gap between germline ends came to 9 bases. The CDR3 spans 15 residues. The source material was naive CD4+ T cells sorted from blood. The sample's subset: CD45RA+ positively selected. The rearrangement uses TRBV4-1 and TRBJ1-1; unclear D gene. The source is a young man in good health. In DNA, the CDR3 is TGCGCCAGCAGCCAAGAGGGGAGCCCGAACACTGAAGCTTTCTTT. Translating gives CASSQEGSPNTEAFF.